Presented here are 28 T cell receptor beta chains from one specimen sequenced in a study of T-cell memory formation after mild COVID-19. TCRdb recomputed calls from the 5' RACE reads with MiXCR, one row per CDR3 protein. The repertoire holds around 370,000 distinct CDR3 sequences, under 25% seen once, with around an eighth in the top ten. The sample taken for sequencing was PBMCs or a T cell subset sorted from them (not recorded which). The receptor source for this set is an adult woman who had mild COVID-19 (a few samples of this study predate the infection). Cell type and time point are not known.

The chain has TRBV20-1 and TRBJ2-7; the D is unclear. CDR3 length: 12 amino acids. CDR1 is DFQATT and CDR2 is SNEGSKA in the germline V gene (reference sequence). Trimming shortened V by 3 bases and J by 2 bases, and 8 bases separated the two germline ends. For the CDR3, the DNA is TGCAGTGCTAGTACCCTAACCTACGAGCAGTACTTC. Translated: CSASTLTYEQYF.

This clonotype was detected only a few times. V gene TRBV30 combines with J gene TRBJ2-2; D perhaps matches TRBD2 (6 bases). The V end was cut by 2 bases, the J end by 4 bases, with 14 bases between. Germline-derived CDR1 and CDR2 are GTSNPN and SVGIG (reference sequence). There are 15 residues in the CDR3. DNA of the CDR3: TGTGCCTGGAGTCGGGGCGGGAAGAGCACCGGGGAGCTGTTTTTT. Translating it yields CAWSRGGKSTGELFF.

This clonotype has a handful of counts. This rearrangement joins TRBV18 to TRBJ2-1; the D gene is possibly TRBD2 (5 bases). From germline, CDR1 is KGHSH and CDR2 LQKENI. The CDR3 spans 14 residues. Trimming pared 5 bases from V and 9 bases from J, leaving 17 bases between. CDR3 sequence: CASSSDGVKREQFF. In nucleotides, the CDR3 is TGTGCCAGCTCATCCGACGGGGTGAAGCGTGAGCAGTTCTTC.

The chain joins TRBV10-3 to TRBJ1-1; no reliable D call. Trimming removed 0 bases at V and 0 bases at J, with 11 bases between. Germline-derived CDR1 and CDR2 are ENHRY and SYGVKD. The CDR3 contains 16 residues. The CDR3 region has the DNA TGTGCCATCAGTGAGTCGACGGTGATCATGAACACTGAAGCTTTCTTT. Translation: CAISESTVIMNTEAFF.

The rearrangement uses TRBV12-3 or TRBV12-4 and TRBJ2-3, with 9 bases matching TRBD2. J was trimmed by 0 bases and V by 3 bases; bases with no gene match: 13. The CDR3 runs 19 residues. The DNA of the CDR3 is TGTGCCAGCAGTTTCATCTCTAGCGGGGCTCCGCTTAGCACAGATACGCAGTATTTT. This sequence encodes CASSFISSGAPLSTDTQYF.

This clonotype appeared many times. The chain has TRBV5-1 and TRBJ2-7, with 9 bases fitting TRBD1. The CDR3 sequence is 14 residues long. With 5 bases clipped from V and 0 bases from J, the junction kept 3 bases outside the gene matches. CDR1 is SGHRS and CDR2 is YFSETQ in the germline V gene. The CDR3 coding sequence is TGCGCCAGCAGGCCGGGACAGGGCTCCTACGAGCAGTACTTC. It codes for CASRPGQGSYEQYF.

This chain joins TRBV24-1 and TRBJ2-3; TRBD2 aligns across 7 bases. V dropped 2 bases and J dropped 2; count of bases not matched to a gene: 6. The CDR3 spans 16 residues. CDR1 is KGHDR, CDR2 SFDVKD, per germline. The CDR3 coding sequence is TGTGCCACCAGTGATTCTCAAGCGGGAACCACAGATACGCAGTATTTT. Translated: CATSDSQAGTTDTQYF.

In this sample, this clonotype turned up a few times. This rearrangement joins TRBV19 to TRBJ2-6; D gene unclear. The ends were cut back, 7 bases at V and 2 bases at J, with 9 bases in the middle. The germline gives CDR1 LNHDA, CDR2 SQIVND (reference sequence). CDR3 length: 14 residues. The CDR3 nucleotides read TGTGCCAGTATTGGAACAGCTGGGGCCAACGTCCTGACTTTC. Encoded protein: CASIGTAGANVLTF.

The chain uses TRBV9 and TRBJ2-1; tentatively, D is TRBD2 (7 bases). V dropped 2 bases and J dropped 6 bases, with 18 bases sitting between them. Germline CDR1 is SGDLS and CDR2 is YYNGEE. The CDR3 length is 16 residues. CDR3: CASSVHRDRGANEQFF. CDR3 bases: TGTGCCAGCAGCGTTCACCGGGACCGGGGGGCCAATGAGCAGTTCTTC.

The CDR3 spells CASSFFTGSYEQYF. CDR3 sequence (DNA): TGTGCCAGCAGCTTTTTTACAGGGAGCTACGAGCAGTACTTC. This chain joins TRBV5-6 and TRBJ2-7; D possibly corresponds to TRBD1 (6 bases). The V gene lost 2 bases and the J gene lost 3 bases, with 12 bases spanning the gap. This CDR3 spans 14 amino acids. CDR1 is SGHDT, CDR2 YYEEEE, per germline. The whole variable domain, filled in from reference TRBV5-6 and TRBJ2-7, reads DAGVTQSPTHLIKTRGQQVTLRCSPKSGHDTVSWYQQALGQGPQFIFQYYEEEERQRGNFPDRFSGHQFPNYSSELNVNALLLGDSALYLCASSFFTGSYEQYFGPGTRLTVT.

The chain links TRBV25-1 to TRBJ1-2; 7 bases are a match to TRBD1. Germline trimming cut 6 bases from V and 2 bases from J; bases unmatched to any gene: 6. The CDR3 runs 14 residues. Germline values: CDR1 MGHDK, CDR2 SYGVNS. In DNA form, the CDR3 reads TGTGCCAGCAGGGACACGACAGGGAACTATGGCTACACCTTC. Translating it yields CASRDTTGNYGYTF.

This clonotype appeared a few times. CDR3 nucleotides: TGCGCCAGCCATAGGGACAGGGGGGACACTGAAGCTTTCTTT. It encodes CASHRDRGDTEAFF. V gene TRBV5-1 combines with J gene TRBJ1-1; 11 positions match TRBD1. J was trimmed by 3 bases and V by 7 bases; bases with no gene match: 5. CDR1 is SGHRS and CDR2 is YFSETQ in the germline V gene. This CDR3 spans 14 amino acids.

The chain uses TRBV6-1 and TRBJ1-5; weak D call: TRBD1 (6 bases). From germline, CDR1 is MNHNS and CDR2 SASEGT. V was trimmed by 3 bases and J by 3 bases, leaving 12 bases between them. The CDR3 covers 15 residues. The chain's CDR3 is CASSERTAYNQPQHF. The CDR3 nucleotides are TGTGCCAGCAGTGAGAGGACAGCATACAATCAGCCCCAGCATTTT.

J is TRBJ2-7 and V is TRBV7-9, with D tentatively TRBD1 (6 bases). Germline loops: CDR1 SEHNR, CDR2 FQNEAQ (reference sequence). The ends were cut back, 5 bases at V and 1 base at J, with 12 bases in the middle. This CDR3 region has 14 residues. The CDR3 DNA follows: TGTGCCAGCAGCCCCTGGGACATATCCTACGAGCAGTACTTC. Encoded protein: CASSPWDISYEQYF.

The chain recombines TRBV11-2 with TRBJ1-4, with D possibly matching TRBD1 (6 bases). Trimming pared 3 bases from V and 7 bases from J, leaving 12 bases between. The CDR3 covers 14 residues. Germline V lookup: CDR1 SGHAT, CDR2 FQNNGV. CDR3 sequence: CASSFPGAAEKLFF. Written as DNA, the CDR3 is TGTGCCAGCAGCTTCCCAGGGGCGGCTGAAAAACTGTTTTTT. The entire variable domain, with the rest obtained from reference TRBV11-2 and TRBJ1-4, is as follows: EAGVAQSPRYKIIEKRQSVAFWCNPISGHATLYWYQQILGQGPKLLIQFQNNGVVDDSQLPKDRFSAERLKGVDSTLKIQPAKLEDSAVYLCASSFPGAAEKLFFGSGTQLSVL.

This clonotype was seen a few times. The chain joins TRBV7-6 to TRBJ1-1; D uncertain. The CDR3 is 13 amino acids. V lost 3 bases and J lost 3, with 8 bases in between. Germline CDR1 reads SGHVS; CDR2 reads FNYEAQ. The CDR3 DNA is TGTGCCAGCAGCTTGGGGAAATACACTGAAGCTTTCTTT. Protein product: CASSLGKYTEAFF.

This clonotype turned up a few times. The chain recombines TRBV20-1 with TRBJ2-1; 7 positions agree with TRBD1. Germline V gene sequence: CDR1 DFQATT, CDR2 SNEGSKA (reference sequence). V shed 0 bases, J shed 3 bases, and the junction held 5 bases outside the gene matches. The CDR3 length is 15 residues. CDR3 sequence reads: CSAREDRMVYNEQFF. The CDR3 nucleotides are TGCAGTGCTAGAGAGGACAGGATGGTCTACAATGAGCAGTTCTTC.

A few counts support this clonotype. The chain employs TRBV12-3 or TRBV12-4 and TRBJ2-2, with D possibly matching TRBD2 (5 bases). Trimming stripped 5 bases from V and 0 bases from J, with 10 bases between. The CDR3 extends over 15 amino acids. DNA of the CDR3: TGTGCCAGCAGTCCCACCGGGACGAACACCGGGGAGCTGTTTTTT. Translating gives CASSPTGTNTGELFF.

The chain couples TRBV4-3 to TRBJ2-2; possible D gene TRBD1, 6 bases. V was trimmed by 0 bases and J by 7 bases, leaving 12 bases between them. CDR3 length: 15 residues. Germline lookup yields CDR1 LGHNA and CDR2 YSLEER. The CDR3 reads CASSQDQDSLGELFF. The CDR3 region has the DNA TGCGCCAGCAGCCAAGATCAGGACAGCCTCGGGGAGCTGTTTTTT.

This clonotype was picked up one time. This rearrangement joins TRBV7-8 to TRBJ1-5; D gene uncertain. In germline, CDR1 is SGHVS, CDR2 FQNEAQ. The CDR3 is made up of 15 amino acids. V was pared by 1 base and J by 0 bases, with 7 bases between. CDR3: CASSLGGSSNQPQHF. The CDR3 DNA is TGTGCCAGCAGCTTAGGAGGGTCTAGCAATCAGCCCCAGCATTTT.

This clonotype was seen ten or more times. The rearrangement joins TRBV13 to TRBJ2-5; TRBD2 matches at 14 bases. The CDR3 is 17 amino acids. The V gene end was trimmed by 1 base and the J gene end by 5 bases; junction bases not matched to a gene: 6. The germline gives CDR1 PRHDT, CDR2 FYEKMQ (reference sequence). CDR3 DNA sequence: TGTGCCAGCAGCTTAGTGGGACTAGCGGGAGTCGAGGAGACCCAGTACTTC. It specifies CASSLVGLAGVEETQYF.

This chain connects TRBV24-1 to TRBJ1-4; TRBD1 is a possible D gene (6 bases). There are 15 residues in the CDR3. V was trimmed by 5 bases and J by 4 bases, leaving 13 bases between them. The germline gives CDR1 KGHDR, CDR2 SFDVKD. CDR3 in amino acids: CATSAGDGSNEKLFF. The CDR3 DNA follows: TGTGCCACCAGTGCAGGGGACGGCAGTAATGAAAAACTGTTTTTT.

This clonotype was detected only a few times. V is TRBV5-6 and J is TRBJ2-7, with unresolved D. The CDR3 is made up of 12 amino acids. Looked up from germline, CDR1 is SGHDT and CDR2 is YYEEEE. V was shortened by 7 bases and J by 6 bases, with 14 bases between the two germline ends. The chain's CDR3 is CASRLSWGEQYF. The CDR3 nucleotides read TGTGCCAGCCGTTTATCGTGGGGCGAGCAGTACTTC. The full variable domain, with the rest looked up from reference TRBV5-6 and TRBJ2-7, is DAGVTQSPTHLIKTRGQQVTLRCSPKSGHDTVSWYQQALGQGPQFIFQYYEEEERQRGNFPDRFSGHQFPNYSSELNVNALLLGDSALYLCASRLSWGEQYFGPGTRLTVT.

This clonotype was observed a few times. J is TRBJ2-2 and V is TRBV7-9; 7 bases match TRBD1. Germline loops: CDR1 SEHNR, CDR2 FQNEAQ (reference sequence). Trimming cost V 6 bases and J 0 bases; bases outside gene matches: 1. The CDR3 runs 14 residues. The CDR3 region has the DNA TGTGCCAGCAGGGGGACAGCGAACACCGGGGAGCTGTTTTTT. This encodes CASRGTANTGELFF. Complete variable domain (other parts from reference TRBV7-9 and TRBJ2-2): DTGVSQNPRHKITKRGQNVTFRCDPISEHNRLYWYRQTLGQGPEFLTYFQNEAQLEKSRLLSDRFSAERPKGSFSTLEIQRTEQGDSAMYLCASRGTANTGELFFGEGSRLTVL.

The J gene is TRBJ1-3, the V gene TRBV5-5; 7 bases align to TRBD1. Germline lookup yields CDR1 SGHKS and CDR2 YYEKEE (reference sequence). V shed 1 base and J 2 bases; nucleotides not matched to a gene: 15. This CDR3 is 19 amino acids long. Here the CDR3 DNA reads TGTGCCAGCAGCTTGAGGGGGCGCGCCCCTAATGAGGCTGGAAACACCATATATTTT. This gives the protein CASSLRGRAPNEAGNTIYF.

CDR3: CASRLSEIALGEQYF. CDR3 bases: TGTGCCAGCCGCCTTTCGGAGATCGCTTTGGGCGAGCAGTACTTC. The gene calls are TRBV27 and TRBJ2-7; no reliable D call. Trimming took off 8 bases at V and 6 bases at J, with 23 bases between the two ends. Germline CDR1 reads MNHEY; CDR2 reads SMNVEV (reference sequence). The length of the CDR3 is 15 residues.

This chain joins TRBV9 and TRBJ2-1, with 9 bases fitting TRBD1. This CDR3 has 15 amino acids. J was trimmed by 4 bases and V by 3 bases; bases with no gene match: 5. Germline assignment: CDR1 SGDLS and CDR2 YYNGEE. The CDR3 nucleotides read TGTGCCAGCAGCGCGGCGGGACAGGGTTACAATGAGCAGTTCTTC. Translated, it gives CASSAAGQGYNEQFF.

The chain employs TRBV7-8 and TRBJ2-3; D uncertain. V gave up 10 bases and J gave up 1 base, with 15 bases separating them. The CDR3 runs to 14 residues. CDR1 is SGHVS and CDR2 is FQNEAQ in the germline V gene. The CDR3 sequence: CATLKFGGTDTQYF. The CDR3 DNA reads TGTGCCACCCTTAAGTTTGGGGGCACAGATACGCAGTATTTT.